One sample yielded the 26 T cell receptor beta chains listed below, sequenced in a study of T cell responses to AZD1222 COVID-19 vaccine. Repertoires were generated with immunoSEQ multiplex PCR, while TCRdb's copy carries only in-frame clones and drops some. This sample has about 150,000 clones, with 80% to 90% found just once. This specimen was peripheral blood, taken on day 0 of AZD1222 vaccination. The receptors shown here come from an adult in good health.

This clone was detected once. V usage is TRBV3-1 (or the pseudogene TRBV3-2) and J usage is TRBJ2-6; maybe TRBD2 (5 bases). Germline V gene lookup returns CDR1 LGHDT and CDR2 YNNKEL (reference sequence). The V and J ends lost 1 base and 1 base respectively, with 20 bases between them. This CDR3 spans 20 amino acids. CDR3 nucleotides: TGTGCCAGCAGCCAAGTTGTAGGGCGCGGGTCGACTTCTGGGGCCAACGTCCTGACTTTC. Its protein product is CASSQVVGRGSTSGANVLTF.

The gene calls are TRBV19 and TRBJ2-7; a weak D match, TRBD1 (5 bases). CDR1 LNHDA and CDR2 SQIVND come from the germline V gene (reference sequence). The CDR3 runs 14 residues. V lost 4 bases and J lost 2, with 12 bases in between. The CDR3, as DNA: TGTGCCAGTAGTACCGGACATGCCCCCTACGAGCAGTACTTC. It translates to CASSTGHAPYEQYF.

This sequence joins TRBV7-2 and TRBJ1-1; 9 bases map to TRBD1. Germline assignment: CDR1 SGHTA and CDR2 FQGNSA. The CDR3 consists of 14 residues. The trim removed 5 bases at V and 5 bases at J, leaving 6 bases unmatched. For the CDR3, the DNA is TGTGCCAGCAGCCTCACAGGGGGCAGGACTGAAGCTTTCTTT. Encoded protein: CASSLTGGRTEAFF.

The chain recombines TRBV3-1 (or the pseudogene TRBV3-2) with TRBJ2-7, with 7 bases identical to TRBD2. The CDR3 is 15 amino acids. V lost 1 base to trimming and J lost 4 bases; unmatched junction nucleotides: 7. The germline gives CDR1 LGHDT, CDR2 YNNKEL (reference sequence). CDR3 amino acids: CASSQVTAGEYEQYF. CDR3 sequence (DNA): TGTGCCAGCAGCCAAGTAACGGCGGGGGAGTACGAGCAGTACTTC.

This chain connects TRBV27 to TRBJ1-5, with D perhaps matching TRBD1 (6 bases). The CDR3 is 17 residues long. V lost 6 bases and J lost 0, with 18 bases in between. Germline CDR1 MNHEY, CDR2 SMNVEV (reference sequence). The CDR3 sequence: CASRRGGGVYSNQPQHF. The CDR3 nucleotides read TGTGCCAGCAGGAGAGGGGGGGGAGTTTATAGCAATCAGCCCCAGCATTTT.

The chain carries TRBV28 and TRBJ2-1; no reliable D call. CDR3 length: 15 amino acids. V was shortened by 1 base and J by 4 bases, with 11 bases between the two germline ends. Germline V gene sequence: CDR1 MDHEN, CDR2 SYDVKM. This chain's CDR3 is CASSLFQVSYNEQFF. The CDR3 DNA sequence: TGTGCCAGCAGTTTATTCCAGGTTTCGTACAATGAGCAGTTCTTC.

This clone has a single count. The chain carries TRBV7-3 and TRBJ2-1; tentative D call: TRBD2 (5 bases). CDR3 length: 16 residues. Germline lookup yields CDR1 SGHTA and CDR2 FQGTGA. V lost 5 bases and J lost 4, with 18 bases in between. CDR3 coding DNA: TGTGCCAGCAGCCCCAGCCGAGCGGACGCTTACAATGAGCAGTTCTTC. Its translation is CASSPSRADAYNEQFF.

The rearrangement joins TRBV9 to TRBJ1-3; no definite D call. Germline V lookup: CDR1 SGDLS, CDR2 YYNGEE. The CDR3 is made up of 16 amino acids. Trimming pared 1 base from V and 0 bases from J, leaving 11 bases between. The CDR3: CASSVNAVSSGNTIYF. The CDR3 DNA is TGTGCCAGCAGCGTAAACGCCGTTAGCTCTGGAAACACCATATATTTT.

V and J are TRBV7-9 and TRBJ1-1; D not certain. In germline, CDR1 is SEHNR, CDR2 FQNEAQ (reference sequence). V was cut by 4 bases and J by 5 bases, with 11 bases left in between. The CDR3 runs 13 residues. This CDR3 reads CASSSLDGTEAFF. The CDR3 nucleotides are TGTGCCAGCAGCTCATTGGACGGGACTGAAGCTTTCTTT.

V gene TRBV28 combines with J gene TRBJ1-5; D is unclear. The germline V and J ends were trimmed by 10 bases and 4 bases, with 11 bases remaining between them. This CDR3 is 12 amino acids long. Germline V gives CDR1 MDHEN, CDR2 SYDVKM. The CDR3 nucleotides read TGTGCCACCCAGAGCAGAAATCAGCCCCAGCATTTT. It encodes CATQSRNQPQHF.

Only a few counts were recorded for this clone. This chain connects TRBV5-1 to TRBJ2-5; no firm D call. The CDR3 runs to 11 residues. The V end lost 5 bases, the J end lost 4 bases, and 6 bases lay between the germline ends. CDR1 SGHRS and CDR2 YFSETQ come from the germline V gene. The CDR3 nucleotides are TGCGCCAGCAGAAACGGAGAGACCCAGTACTTC. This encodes CASRNGETQYF.

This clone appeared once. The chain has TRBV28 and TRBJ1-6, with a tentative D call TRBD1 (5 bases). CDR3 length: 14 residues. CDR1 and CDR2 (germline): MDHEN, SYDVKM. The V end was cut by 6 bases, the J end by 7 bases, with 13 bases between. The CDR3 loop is CASRQFRGNSPLHF. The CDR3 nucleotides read TGTGCCAGCAGACAATTCCGGGGGAATTCACCCCTCCACTTT.

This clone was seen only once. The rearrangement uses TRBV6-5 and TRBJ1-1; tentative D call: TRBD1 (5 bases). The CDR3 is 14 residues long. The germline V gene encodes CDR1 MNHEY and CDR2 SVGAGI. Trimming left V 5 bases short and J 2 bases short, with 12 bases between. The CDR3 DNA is TGTGCCAGCAGTACCCGGGACGTAAACACTGAAGCTTTCTTT. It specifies CASSTRDVNTEAFF.

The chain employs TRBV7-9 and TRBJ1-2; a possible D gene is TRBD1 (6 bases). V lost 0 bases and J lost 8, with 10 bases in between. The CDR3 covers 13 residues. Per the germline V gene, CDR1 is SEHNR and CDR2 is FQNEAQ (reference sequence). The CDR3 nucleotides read TGTGCCAGCAGCTTAGCGGGGGCTCGGGGCTACACCTTC. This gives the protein CASSLAGARGYTF.

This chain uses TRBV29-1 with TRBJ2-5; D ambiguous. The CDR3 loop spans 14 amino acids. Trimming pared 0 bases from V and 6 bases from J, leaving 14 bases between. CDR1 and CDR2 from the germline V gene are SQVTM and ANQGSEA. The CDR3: CSVEDGPRRKTQYF. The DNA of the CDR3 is TGCAGCGTTGAAGATGGGCCCCGCCGGAAGACCCAGTACTTC.

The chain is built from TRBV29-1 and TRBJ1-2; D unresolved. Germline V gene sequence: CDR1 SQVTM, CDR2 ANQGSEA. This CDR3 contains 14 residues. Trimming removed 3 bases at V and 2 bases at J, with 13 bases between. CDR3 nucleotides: TGCAGCGTTGATTTTGGCGGAATCAACTATGGCTACACCTTC. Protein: CSVDFGGINYGYTF.

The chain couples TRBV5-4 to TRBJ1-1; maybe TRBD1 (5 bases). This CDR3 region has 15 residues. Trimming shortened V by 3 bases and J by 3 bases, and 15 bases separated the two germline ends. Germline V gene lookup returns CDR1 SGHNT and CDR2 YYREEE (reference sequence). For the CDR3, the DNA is TGTGCCAGCAGCTCGGAGGGACGTCCGGACACTGAAGCTTTCTTT. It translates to CASSSEGRPDTEAFF.

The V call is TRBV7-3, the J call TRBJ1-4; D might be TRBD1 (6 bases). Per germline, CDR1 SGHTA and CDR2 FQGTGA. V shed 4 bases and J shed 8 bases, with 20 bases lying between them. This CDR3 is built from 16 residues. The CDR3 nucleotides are TGTGCCAGCAGCTCCACCTCCGTGGGGGCGGGCGAAAAACTGTTTTTT. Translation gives CASSSTSVGAGEKLFF.

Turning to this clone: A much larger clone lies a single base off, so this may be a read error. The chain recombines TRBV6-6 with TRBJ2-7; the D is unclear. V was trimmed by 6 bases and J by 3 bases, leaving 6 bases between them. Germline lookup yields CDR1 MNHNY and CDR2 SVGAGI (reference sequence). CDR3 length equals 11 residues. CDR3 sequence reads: CASSSNYEQYF. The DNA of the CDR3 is TGTGCCAGCAGCTCTAACTACGAGCAGTACTTC.

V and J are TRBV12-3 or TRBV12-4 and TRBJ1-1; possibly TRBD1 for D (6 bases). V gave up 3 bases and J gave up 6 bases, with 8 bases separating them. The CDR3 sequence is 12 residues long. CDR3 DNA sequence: TGTGCCAGCAGTTTTAGGACAGCTGAAGCTTTCTTT. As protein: CASSFRTAEAFF.

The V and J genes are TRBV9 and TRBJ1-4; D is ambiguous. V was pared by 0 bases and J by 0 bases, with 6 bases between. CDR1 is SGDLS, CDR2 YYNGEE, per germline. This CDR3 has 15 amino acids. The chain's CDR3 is CASSVDAATNEKLFF. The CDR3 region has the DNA TGTGCCAGCAGCGTAGATGCAGCAACTAATGAAAAACTGTTTTTT.

As DNA, the CDR3 is TGTGCCAGCAGCTTCACCGGGACTTCCGTTTACAATGAGCAGTTCTTC. Protein: CASSFTGTSVYNEQFF. The chain carries TRBV7-3 and TRBJ2-1, with TRBD2 as a possible D gene (6 bases). Germline lookup yields CDR1 SGHTA and CDR2 FQGTGA. This CDR3 is built from 16 residues. V lost 3 bases, J lost 4 bases, and 16 bases lay in between.

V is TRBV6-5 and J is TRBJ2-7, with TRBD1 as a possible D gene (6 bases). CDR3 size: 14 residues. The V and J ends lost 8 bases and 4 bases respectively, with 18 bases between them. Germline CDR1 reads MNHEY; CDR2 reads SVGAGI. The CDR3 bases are TGTGCCAGCTTACGGTGGGGGCCGGGATACGAGCAGTACTTC. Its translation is CASLRWGPGYEQYF.

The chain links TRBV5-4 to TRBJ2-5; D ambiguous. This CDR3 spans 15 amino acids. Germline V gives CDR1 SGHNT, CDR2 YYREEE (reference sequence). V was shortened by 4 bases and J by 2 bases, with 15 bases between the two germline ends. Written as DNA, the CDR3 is TGTGCCAGCAGCGGACCCGGCGACAAACAAGAGACCCAGTACTTC. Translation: CASSGPGDKQETQYF.

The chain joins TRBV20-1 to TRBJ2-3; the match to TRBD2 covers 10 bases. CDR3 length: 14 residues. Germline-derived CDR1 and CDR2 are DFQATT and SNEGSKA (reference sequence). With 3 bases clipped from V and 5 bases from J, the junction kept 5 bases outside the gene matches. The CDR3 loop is CSASPSGRGDTQYF. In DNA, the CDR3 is TGCAGTGCTAGTCCTAGCGGGAGAGGAGATACGCAGTATTTT.

The CDR3 bases are TGTGCCAGTAGTATGTGGGACGGGACTATGCGCTACACCTTC. Translating gives CASSMWDGTMRYTF. The chain joins TRBV19 to TRBJ1-2; D perhaps matches TRBD1 (5 bases). This CDR3 contains 14 residues. Trimming shortened V by 3 bases and J by 9 bases, and 17 bases separated the two germline ends. Germline V CDR1 and CDR2: LNHDA, SQIVND (reference sequence).